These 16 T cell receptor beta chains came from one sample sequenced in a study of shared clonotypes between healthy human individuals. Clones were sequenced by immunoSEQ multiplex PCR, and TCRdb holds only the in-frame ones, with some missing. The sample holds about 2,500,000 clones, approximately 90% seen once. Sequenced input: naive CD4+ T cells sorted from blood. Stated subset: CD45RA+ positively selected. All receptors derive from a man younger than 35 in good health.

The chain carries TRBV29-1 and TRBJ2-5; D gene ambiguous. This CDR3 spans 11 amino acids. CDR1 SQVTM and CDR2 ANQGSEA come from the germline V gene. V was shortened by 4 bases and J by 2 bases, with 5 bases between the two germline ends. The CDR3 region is CSVARQETQYF. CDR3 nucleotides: TGCAGCGTTGCACGGCAAGAGACCCAGTACTTC.

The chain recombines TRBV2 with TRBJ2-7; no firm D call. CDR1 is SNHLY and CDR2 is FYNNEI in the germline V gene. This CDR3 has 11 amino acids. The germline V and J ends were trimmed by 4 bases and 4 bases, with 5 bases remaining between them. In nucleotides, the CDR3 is TGTGCCAGCAGTGGAAAGTACGAGCAGTACTTC. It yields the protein CASSGKYEQYF.

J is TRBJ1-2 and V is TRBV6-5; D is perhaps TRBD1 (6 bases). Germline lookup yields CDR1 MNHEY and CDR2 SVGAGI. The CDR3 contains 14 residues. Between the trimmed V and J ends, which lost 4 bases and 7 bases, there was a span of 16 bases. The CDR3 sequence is CASSSHWGAGGYTF. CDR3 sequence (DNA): TGTGCCAGCAGTTCGCACTGGGGGGCGGGTGGCTACACCTTC.

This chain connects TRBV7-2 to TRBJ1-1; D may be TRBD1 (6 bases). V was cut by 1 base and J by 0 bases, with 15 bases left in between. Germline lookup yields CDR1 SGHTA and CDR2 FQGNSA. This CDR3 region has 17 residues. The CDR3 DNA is TGTGCCAGCAGCTTAGTCGGGGGCCGAACGTTGAACACTGAAGCTTTCTTT. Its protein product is CASSLVGGRTLNTEAFF.

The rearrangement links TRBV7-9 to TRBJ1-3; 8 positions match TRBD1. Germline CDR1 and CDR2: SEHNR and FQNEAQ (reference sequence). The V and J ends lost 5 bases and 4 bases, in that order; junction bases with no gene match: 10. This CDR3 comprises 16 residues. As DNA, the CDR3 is TGTGCCAGCAGCCATACCAACAGGGGGTACGGAAACACCATATATTTT. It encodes CASSHTNRGYGNTIYF.

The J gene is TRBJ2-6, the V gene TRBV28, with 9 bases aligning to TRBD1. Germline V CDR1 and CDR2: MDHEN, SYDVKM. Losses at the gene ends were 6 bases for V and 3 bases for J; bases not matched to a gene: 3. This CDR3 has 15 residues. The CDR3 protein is CASRQGALGANVLTF. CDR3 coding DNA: TGTGCCAGCAGACAGGGGGCGCTTGGGGCCAACGTCCTGACTTTC. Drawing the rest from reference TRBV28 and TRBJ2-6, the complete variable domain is DVKVTQSSRYLVKRTGEKVFLECVQDMDHENMFWYRQDPGLGLRLIYFSYDVKMKEKGDIPEGYSVSREKKERFSLILESASTNQTSMYLCASRQGALGANVLTFGAGSRLTVL.

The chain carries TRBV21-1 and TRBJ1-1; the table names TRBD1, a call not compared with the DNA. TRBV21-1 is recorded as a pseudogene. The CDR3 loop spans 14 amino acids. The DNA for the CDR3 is TGTGCCAGCGGCTCCACAGATATGAACACTGAAGCTTTCTTT. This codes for CASGSTDMNTEAFF.

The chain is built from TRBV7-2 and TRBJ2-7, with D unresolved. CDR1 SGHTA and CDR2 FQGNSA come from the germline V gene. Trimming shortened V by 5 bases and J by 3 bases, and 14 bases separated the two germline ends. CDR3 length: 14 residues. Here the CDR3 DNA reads TGTGCCAGCAGCCCCGACCCGGGCTACTACGAGCAGTACTTC. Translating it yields CASSPDPGYYEQYF. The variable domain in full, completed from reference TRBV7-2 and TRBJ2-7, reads GAGVSQSPSNKVTEKGKDVELRCDPISGHTALYWYRQSLGQGLEFLIYFQGNSAPDKSGLPSDRFSAERTGGSVSTLTIQRTQQEDSAVYLCASSPDPGYYEQYFGPGTRLTVT.

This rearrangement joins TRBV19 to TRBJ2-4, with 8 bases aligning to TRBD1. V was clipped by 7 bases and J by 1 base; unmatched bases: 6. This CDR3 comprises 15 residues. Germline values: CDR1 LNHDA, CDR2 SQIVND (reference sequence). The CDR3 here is CASTTGGRAKNIQYF. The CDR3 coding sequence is TGTGCCAGTACTACAGGGGGAAGGGCCAAAAACATTCAGTACTTC.

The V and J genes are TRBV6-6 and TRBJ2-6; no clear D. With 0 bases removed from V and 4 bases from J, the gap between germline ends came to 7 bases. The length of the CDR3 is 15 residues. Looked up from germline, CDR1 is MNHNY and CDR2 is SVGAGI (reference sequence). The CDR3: CASSYSMAGANVLTF. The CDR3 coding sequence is TGTGCCAGCAGTTACTCGATGGCCGGGGCCAACGTCCTGACTTTC.

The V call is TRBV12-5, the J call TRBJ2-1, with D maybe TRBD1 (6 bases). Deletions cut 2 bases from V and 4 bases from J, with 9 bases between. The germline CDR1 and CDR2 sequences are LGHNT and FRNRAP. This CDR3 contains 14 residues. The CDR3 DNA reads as TGTGCTAGTGGTTTGTGGGGGCGGTACAATGAGCAGTTCTTC. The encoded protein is CASGLWGRYNEQFF. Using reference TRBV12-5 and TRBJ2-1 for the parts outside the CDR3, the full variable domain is DARVTQTPRHKVTEMGQEVTMRCQPILGHNTVFWYRQTMMQGLELLAYFRNRAPLDDSGMPKDRFSAEMPDATLATLKIQPSEPRDSAVYFCASGLWGRYNEQFFGPGTRLTVL.

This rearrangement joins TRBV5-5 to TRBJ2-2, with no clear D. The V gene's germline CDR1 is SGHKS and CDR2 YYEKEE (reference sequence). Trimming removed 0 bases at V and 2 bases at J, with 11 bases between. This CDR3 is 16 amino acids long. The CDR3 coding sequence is TGTGCCAGCAGCTTGGGCCTCGGCGGAAACACCGGGGAGCTGTTTTTT. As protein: CASSLGLGGNTGELFF.

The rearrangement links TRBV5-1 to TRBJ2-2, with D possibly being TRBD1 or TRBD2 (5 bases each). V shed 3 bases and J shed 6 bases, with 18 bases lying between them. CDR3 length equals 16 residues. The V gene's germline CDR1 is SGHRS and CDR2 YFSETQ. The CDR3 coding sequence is TGCGCCAGCAGCTCCCCCGGGACGCCCCGCGCCGGGGAGCTGTTTTTT. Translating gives CASSSPGTPRAGELFF.

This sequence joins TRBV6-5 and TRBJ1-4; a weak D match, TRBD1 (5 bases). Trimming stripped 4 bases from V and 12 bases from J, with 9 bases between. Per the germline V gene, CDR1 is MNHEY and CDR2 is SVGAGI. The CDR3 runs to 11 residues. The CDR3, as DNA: TGTGCCAGCAGTTCCATGGGGGAACTGTTTTTT. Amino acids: CASSSMGELFF.

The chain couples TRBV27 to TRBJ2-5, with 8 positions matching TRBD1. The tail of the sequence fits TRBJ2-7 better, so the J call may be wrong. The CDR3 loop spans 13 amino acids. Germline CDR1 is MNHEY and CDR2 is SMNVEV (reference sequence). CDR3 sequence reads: CASSVQGAYEQYF. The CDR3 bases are TGTGCCAGCAGTGTCCAGGGGGCTTACGAGCAGTACTTC.

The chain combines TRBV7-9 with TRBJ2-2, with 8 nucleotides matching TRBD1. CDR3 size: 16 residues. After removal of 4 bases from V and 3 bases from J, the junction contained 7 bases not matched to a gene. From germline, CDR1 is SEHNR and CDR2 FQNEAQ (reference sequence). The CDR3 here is CASSYDRGVDTGELFF. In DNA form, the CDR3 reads TGTGCCAGCAGCTACGACAGGGGAGTTGACACCGGGGAGCTGTTTTTT.